Following are 31 T cell receptor beta chains from one sample sequenced in a study of vaccination and CD4 T cells after COVID-19. These receptors' antigens are unknown. Noted treatment: approximately 11-day PBMC culture with coronavirus spike peptide pools or control peptides (ViraFEST assay). At the Johns Hopkins FTIC core, DNA taken from cultured CD4+ T cells was sequenced by way of the Oncomine TCR Beta short-read assay. Each CDR3 protein gets one entry after TCRdb re-called the PCR reads with MiXCR. The table has 25,000 to 30,000 distinct CDR3 sequences, around 64% seen once. This sample comprised CD4+ T cells from blood, cultured in vitro, obtained after SARS-CoV-2 vaccination. These receptors originate from a human donor who received a COVID-19 vaccine.

This clonotype was counted a single time. The chain employs TRBV7-2 and TRBJ1-2; D unclear. Germline V gene sequence: CDR1 SGHTA, CDR2 FQGNSA. The CDR3 spans 17 residues. V was clipped by 2 bases and J by 5 bases, with 21 bases between them. The CDR3 here is CASSLRMRETEPYGYTF. The CDR3 region has the DNA TGTGCCAGCAGCTTACGGATGAGGGAGACGGAACCGTATGGCTACACCTTC. Supplemented by reference TRBV7-2 and TRBJ1-2, the full variable domain reads GAGVSQSPSNKVTEKGKDVELRCDPISGHTALYWYRQSLGQGLEFLIYFQGNSAPDKSGLPSDRFSAERTGGSVSTLTIQRTQQEDSAVYLCASSLRMRETEPYGYTFGSGTRLTVV.

The gene calls are TRBV19 and TRBJ2-6; a weak D match, TRBD2 (6 bases). Germline assignment: CDR1 LNHDA and CDR2 SQIVND (reference sequence). CDR3 length: 16 residues. The V end was cut by 4 bases, the J end by 0 bases, with 10 bases between. The CDR3 sequence is CASSTSAFSGANVLTF. CDR3 sequence (DNA): TGTGCCAGTAGTACTAGCGCTTTCTCTGGGGCCAACGTCCTGACTTTC.

This clonotype was counted a single time. The rearrangement joins TRBV27 to TRBJ2-7; TRBD1 aligns across 9 bases. The CDR3 runs to 15 residues. V dropped 6 bases and J dropped 8; count of bases not matched to a gene: 14. Looked up from germline, CDR1 is MNHEY and CDR2 is SMNVEV (reference sequence). The CDR3 sequence: CASRPNTGGPTKQYF. CDR3 bases: TGTGCCAGCAGACCCAACACAGGGGGCCCAACTAAGCAGTACTTC.

This chain connects TRBV6-5 to TRBJ1-5, with a weak D call TRBD1 (5 bases). Germline CDR1 reads MNHEY; CDR2 reads SVGAGI. The V and J ends lost 2 bases and 6 bases respectively, with 11 bases between them. The CDR3 sequence is 14 residues long. This CDR3 is CASSYGGGGQPQHF. The CDR3 DNA is TGTGCCAGCAGTTACGGGGGGGGGGGTCAGCCCCAGCATTTT.

A single count supports this clonotype. This sequence joins TRBV20-1 and TRBJ1-2, with D perhaps matching TRBD1 (5 bases). CDR1 and CDR2 from the germline V gene are DFQATT and SNEGSKA (reference sequence). Trimming removed 6 bases at V and 2 bases at J, with 16 bases between. The CDR3 covers 14 residues. In DNA, the CDR3 is TGCAGTGCCCGGGACGGCCGGACGAACTATGGCTACACCTTC. Residues: CSARDGRTNYGYTF.

This clonotype was seen once. The chain couples TRBV6-1 to TRBJ1-4; the match to TRBD1 covers 7 bases. Per germline, CDR1 MNHNS and CDR2 SASEGT. The CDR3 is made up of 14 amino acids. Trimming removed 6 bases from V and 6 bases from J; junction bases left unmatched: 7. CDR3 region: CASRGQPGYEKLFF. The CDR3 DNA reads as TGTGCCAGCAGGGGACAGCCAGGTTATGAAAAACTGTTTTTT.

This chain uses TRBV2 with TRBJ1-2; 8 bases are shared with TRBD1. Germline V gives CDR1 SNHLY, CDR2 FYNNEI. The junction had 10 bases not matched to a gene; V was cut back by 1 base and J by 6 bases. The length of the CDR3 is 16 residues. The CDR3 region is CASSEEGQGWSHGYTF. For the CDR3, the DNA is TGTGCCAGCAGTGAAGAAGGACAGGGCTGGTCCCATGGCTACACCTTC.

This clonotype was seen a handful of times. The chain combines TRBV30 with TRBJ1-4; a weak D match, TRBD1 (5 bases). Per the germline V gene, CDR1 is GTSNPN and CDR2 is SVGIG (reference sequence). The CDR3 has 12 amino acids. The CDR3 reads CARGAENEKLFF. The CDR3 bases are TGTGCTCGAGGGGCGGAGAATGAAAAACTGTTTTTT.

This chain joins TRBV19 and TRBJ2-1, with 12 positions matching TRBD2. This CDR3 is built from 15 residues. The J segment lost 9 bases and the V segment lost 5 bases, leaving 8 bases of the junction unmatched. Germline assignment: CDR1 LNHDA and CDR2 SQIVND (reference sequence). The DNA for the CDR3 is TGTGCCAGTAGTCTACTAGCGGGGGGCAAGAGTGAGCAGTTCTTC. Protein product: CASSLLAGGKSEQFF. The whole variable domain, filled in from reference TRBV19 and TRBJ2-1, reads DGGITQSPKYLFRKEGQNVTLSCEQNLNHDAMYWYRQDPGQGLRLIYYSQIVNDFQKGDIAEGYSVSREKKESFPLTVTSAQKNPTAFYLCASSLLAGGKSEQFFGPGTRLTVL.

The chain recombines TRBV25-1 with TRBJ1-2, with D unclear. V was trimmed by 4 bases and J by 5 bases, leaving 14 bases between them. This CDR3 spans 14 amino acids. Germline CDR1 reads MGHDK; CDR2 reads SYGVNS. The CDR3 loop is CASSGRESNYGYTF. The CDR3 DNA follows: TGTGCCAGCAGTGGACGGGAGAGCAATTATGGCTACACCTTC.

In its sample, this clonotype was seen a few times. The chain couples TRBV24-1 to TRBJ1-2, with TRBD1 matching over 7 bases. CDR1 is KGHDR and CDR2 is SFDVKD in the germline V gene. Trimming at V came to 3 bases and at J to 4 bases, leaving 4 bases not matched to a gene. CDR3 length: 14 amino acids. CDR3 sequence: CATSDRDSGYGYTF. The CDR3 nucleotides are TGTGCCACCAGTGATCGGGACAGTGGCTATGGCTACACCTTC.

This clonotype occurred a few times. The germline gene is not matched at one end of the junction; a read error may be the cause. The chain joins TRBV20-1 to TRBJ2-1; weak D call: TRBD1 (6 bases). The CDR3 spans 9 residues. In germline, CDR1 is DFQATT, CDR2 SNEGSKA (reference sequence). The CDR3 reads CSAHGGGHF. Written as DNA, the CDR3 is TGCAGTGCCCATGGGGGCGGACACTTC.

This clonotype was seen a handful of times. This CDR3 reads CASSKLLGTGEDYGYTF. The CDR3 DNA reads as TGTGCCAGCAGCAAACTCCTTGGGACAGGGGAGGACTATGGCTACACCTTC. The rearrangement links TRBV7-9 to TRBJ1-2; TRBD1 matches at 10 bases. Trimming at V came to 5 bases and at J to 3 bases, leaving 12 bases not matched to a gene. Germline values: CDR1 SEHNR, CDR2 FQNEAQ (reference sequence). The CDR3 length is 17 residues.

This clonotype occurred once. This chain uses TRBV6-5 with TRBJ1-2; 7 bases align to TRBD1. This CDR3 comprises 15 residues. V trimming: 2 bases; J trimming: 0 bases; junction bases outside the gene matches: 3. Germline values: CDR1 MNHEY, CDR2 SVGAGI. This CDR3 is CASSYDREANYGYTF. The CDR3 DNA reads TGTGCCAGCAGTTACGACAGGGAAGCTAACTATGGCTACACCTTC.

This clonotype was counted between two and nine times. This chain joins TRBV25-1 and TRBJ2-7; D is perhaps TRBD2 (6 bases). The CDR3 spans 14 residues. V lost 2 bases and J 5 bases, leaving 13 bases between the germline ends. Germline lookup yields CDR1 MGHDK and CDR2 SYGVNS. The CDR3 is CASSEGGVRHEQYF. DNA of the CDR3: TGTGCCAGCAGTGAAGGAGGGGTCAGGCACGAGCAGTACTTC.

The count of this clonotype is one. V gene TRBV19 combines with J gene TRBJ1-4; 9 bases map to TRBD1. The CDR3 is 15 residues long. The trim removed 6 bases at V and 8 bases at J, leaving 10 bases unmatched. The germline CDR1 and CDR2 sequences are LNHDA and SQIVND (reference sequence). CDR3 sequence: CASRNTGGIGEKLFF. CDR3 DNA: TGTGCCAGTAGAAATACAGGGGGCATAGGGGAAAAACTGTTTTTT.

This clonotype was counted a few times. The chain uses TRBV19 and TRBJ1-1; D is unclear. Trimming removed 3 bases from V and 0 bases from J, with 17 bases in between. Germline values: CDR1 LNHDA, CDR2 SQIVND (reference sequence). This CDR3 is built from 17 residues. The CDR3, as DNA: TGTGCCAGTAGTATCGGCGACGGGTTCCCATTGAACACTGAAGCTTTCTTT. This sequence encodes CASSIGDGFPLNTEAFF.

The J gene is TRBJ1-1, the V gene TRBV11-1; 10 nucleotides match TRBD1. The germline gives CDR1 SGHAT, CDR2 FQDESV (reference sequence). The CDR3 sequence is 16 residues long. Trimming cost V 6 bases and J 7 bases; bases outside gene matches: 14. CDR3 in amino acids: CASSPVTGTGVSEAFF. The CDR3 DNA sequence: TGTGCCAGCAGTCCCGTAACAGGGACAGGGGTGAGTGAAGCTTTCTTT.

The chain carries TRBV2 and TRBJ2-1; weak D call: TRBD2 (7 bases). The CDR3 is 15 residues long. The germline gives CDR1 SNHLY, CDR2 FYNNEI. V lost 6 bases to trimming and J lost 6 bases, with 18 bases between them. The CDR3 protein is CASRGGLSGFNEQFF. The CDR3 bases are TGTGCCAGCAGGGGGGGGCTTAGTGGCTTCAATGAGCAGTTCTTC.

The chain employs TRBV6-1 and TRBJ1-5; 9 bases fit TRBD1. The CDR3 extends over 15 amino acids. The junction had 10 bases not matched to a gene; V was cut back by 6 bases and J by 7 bases. Germline lookup yields CDR1 MNHNS and CDR2 SASEGT. The CDR3 sequence is CASSRPATGGQPQHF. CDR3 sequence (DNA): TGTGCCAGCAGCCGACCCGCGACAGGGGGACAGCCCCAGCATTTT.

The chain combines TRBV6-1 with TRBJ1-5; D is perhaps TRBD1 (5 bases). The germline V and J ends were trimmed by 6 bases and 9 bases, with 18 bases remaining between them. Germline V CDR1 and CDR2: MNHNS, SASEGT. The CDR3 consists of 14 residues. CDR3 sequence (DNA): TGTGCCAGCAGCTCCCGGGGGTCCGGGAGGCCCCAGCATTTT. Translation gives CASSSRGSGRPQHF.

The chain has TRBV2 and TRBJ2-3; no reliable D call. Germline V gene data show CDR1 as SNHLY and CDR2 as FYNNEI. V lost 5 bases and J lost 2, with 2 bases in between. The CDR3 has 11 amino acids. The CDR3 region has the DNA TGTGCCAGCAGTAACACAGATACGCAGTATTTT. Translation: CASSNTDTQYF.

This clonotype was detected only a few times. V usage is TRBV10-3 and J usage is TRBJ1-1; a possible D gene is TRBD1 (5 bases). Germline values: CDR1 ENHRY, CDR2 SYGVKD. V shed 4 bases and J shed 1 base, with 22 bases lying between them. The CDR3 totals 18 residues. CDR3 region: CAISVGVETGRRNTEAFF. As DNA, the CDR3 is TGTGCCATCAGTGTGGGTGTTGAGACGGGACGGAGGAACACTGAAGCTTTCTTT.

This clonotype has a handful of counts. V and J are TRBV27 and TRBJ1-1; possible D gene TRBD1, 6 bases. There are 14 residues in the CDR3. Trimming cost V 3 bases and J 3 bases, with 11 bases left between them. CDR1 is MNHEY, CDR2 SMNVEV, per germline (reference sequence). The CDR3 protein is CASSLSGQYTEAFF. DNA of the CDR3: TGTGCCAGCAGTTTGTCCGGACAGTACACTGAAGCTTTCTTT.

This sequence joins TRBV10-1 and TRBJ2-6; D gene unclear. CDR3 length: 16 amino acids. Germline CDR1 reads WNHNN; CDR2 reads SYGVQD (reference sequence). The V end lost 4 bases, the J end lost 2 bases, and 12 bases lay between the germline ends. The CDR3 is CASSATKGTGANVLTF. The CDR3 bases are TGCGCCAGCAGTGCCACAAAGGGTACTGGGGCCAACGTCCTGACTTTC.

This clonotype has just one count. J is TRBJ2-5 and V is TRBV11-3; 7 positions agree with TRBD2. J was trimmed by 4 bases and V by 0 bases; bases with no gene match: 8. Germline V gene data show CDR1 as SGHNT and CDR2 as YENEEA. This CDR3 contains 16 residues. CDR3: CASSLDSGREGETQYF. CDR3 bases: TGTGCCAGCAGCTTAGATTCGGGCAGGGAGGGAGAGACCCAGTACTTC.

J is TRBJ2-3 and V is TRBV27; D is uncertain. This CDR3 comprises 14 residues. Per the germline V gene, CDR1 is MNHEY and CDR2 is SMNVEV (reference sequence). Trimming pared 3 bases from V and 0 bases from J, leaving 7 bases between. Here the CDR3 DNA reads TGTGCCAGCAGTTTGATGGGAAGCACAGATACGCAGTATTTT. Amino acid sequence: CASSLMGSTDTQYF.

The chain is built from TRBV7-9 and TRBJ1-2, with D hard to call. This CDR3 has 13 residues. The germline V gene has CDR1 SEHNR and CDR2 FQNEAQ (reference sequence). Trimming removed 0 bases at V and 0 bases at J, with 2 bases between. The DNA for the CDR3 is TGTGCCAGCAGCTTAGCGGCTAACTATGGCTACACCTTC. Amino acids: CASSLAANYGYTF.

The rearrangement uses TRBV5-4 and TRBJ1-2; TRBD1 might be the D (5 bases). Germline CDR1 and CDR2: SGHNT and YYREEE (reference sequence). The CDR3 sequence is 13 residues long. V was clipped by 3 bases and J by 4 bases, with 10 bases between them. The CDR3 nucleotides read TGTGCCAGCAGCTCGTCGGGGGGCTATGGCTACACCTTC. As protein: CASSSSGGYGYTF.

The rearrangement links TRBV7-8 to TRBJ1-3, with 8 bases lining up with TRBD1. CDR3 length: 17 amino acids. The V gene end was trimmed by 5 bases and the J gene end by 0 bases; junction bases not matched to a gene: 9. From germline, CDR1 is SGHVS and CDR2 FQNEAQ. The CDR3, as DNA: TGTGCCAGCAGCCCAAGACAGGGGACCTTCTCTGGAAACACCATATATTTT. As protein: CASSPRQGTFSGNTIYF.

This chain joins TRBV2 and TRBJ1-5, with TRBD1 matching over 9 bases. CDR1 is SNHLY, CDR2 FYNNEI, per germline. The CDR3 consists of 14 residues. Trimming cost V 4 bases and J 5 bases; bases outside gene matches: 3. CDR3 nucleotides: TGTGCCAGCAGTGGGGACAGGGAATATCAGCCCCAGCATTTT. It specifies CASSGDREYQPQHF.